The next 26 T cell receptor beta chains were all read from a single sample in a study of blood T cell repertoires in COVID-19. Sequencing used immunoSEQ multiplex PCR; TCRdb keeps in-frame clones, though not all of them. This sample has 300,000 or so clones, with roughly 90% found just once. Sequenced material: peripheral blood. Source of these receptors: a man aged 18 to 30 who had recovered from COVID-19.

This chain joins TRBV19 and TRBJ2-2, with D hard to call. Germline lookup yields CDR1 LNHDA and CDR2 SQIVND (reference sequence). The CDR3 covers 11 residues. V was clipped by 9 bases and J by 2 bases, with 4 bases between them. Here the CDR3 reads CARRNTGELFF. The CDR3 DNA reads TGTGCCAGGAGAAACACCGGGGAGCTGTTTTTT.

DNA of the CDR3: TGTGCCAGCAGCATGGGACAGGGGGTGTATGGCTACACCTTC. Its protein product is CASSMGQGVYGYTF. The chain joins TRBV5-6 to TRBJ1-2; TRBD1 matches at 11 bases. CDR1 SGHDT and CDR2 YYEEEE come from the germline V gene. The junction had 4 bases not matched to a gene; V was cut back by 4 bases and J by 5 bases. This CDR3 comprises 14 residues.

The chain has TRBV15 and TRBJ1-4, with D tentatively TRBD1 (5 bases). In germline, CDR1 is LNHNV, CDR2 YYDKDF (reference sequence). This CDR3 is built from 14 residues. The V and J ends lost 1 base and 7 bases respectively, with 10 bases between them. Written as DNA, the CDR3 is TGTGCCACCAGCAGAGCAACAGGTACTGAAAAACTGTTTTTT. Translated, it gives CATSRATGTEKLFF.

This chain joins TRBV20-1 and TRBJ2-3; D remains unclear. Germline V gene data show CDR1 as DFQATT and CDR2 as SNEGSKA (reference sequence). V shed 6 bases and J shed 2 bases, with 3 bases lying between them. The CDR3 is 10 residues long. The CDR3 here is CSALTDTQYF. CDR3 sequence (DNA): TGCAGTGCCCTCACAGATACGCAGTATTTT.

V is TRBV25-1 and J is TRBJ1-6, with D perhaps matching TRBD1 (5 bases). Trimming removed 1 base at V and 11 bases at J, with 12 bases between. Germline lookup yields CDR1 MGHDK and CDR2 SYGVNS. The CDR3 has 14 residues. The CDR3 DNA sequence: TGTGCCAGCAGTGAATCGGGGGGAATGACACCCCTCCACTTT. This codes for CASSESGGMTPLHF.

The chain links TRBV27 to TRBJ2-2; TRBD2 matches at 13 bases. This CDR3 spans 15 amino acids. Looked up from germline, CDR1 is MNHEY and CDR2 is SMNVEV (reference sequence). With V trimmed by 4 bases and J by 6 bases, 2 bases remained unmatched. CDR3 sequence (DNA): TGTGCCAGCAGTTCAGGGACTAGCGGGGCCGGGGAGCTGTTTTTT. This encodes CASSSGTSGAGELFF.

V and J are TRBV5-8 and TRBJ2-1, with 11 nucleotides matching TRBD2. The CDR3 has 13 residues. Per germline, CDR1 SGHTS and CDR2 YDEGEE. J lost 15 bases, V lost 5 bases, and 10 bases had no gene match. CDR3 sequence (DNA): TGTGCCAGCAGAGGGACTAGCGGCCTGCTGTGGTTCTTC. It codes for CASRGTSGLLWFF. Using reference TRBV5-8 and TRBJ2-1 for the parts outside the CDR3, the full variable domain is EAGVTQSPTHLIKTRGQQATLRCSPISGHTSVYWYQQALGLGLQFLLWYDEGEERNRGNFPPRFSGRQFPNYSSELNVNALELEDSALYLCASRGTSGLLWFFGPGTRLTVL.

The chain uses TRBV29-1 and TRBJ1-1; D gene uncertain. Between the trimmed V and J ends, which lost 4 bases and 2 bases, there was a span of 8 bases. The CDR3 spans 12 residues. Germline-derived CDR1 and CDR2 are SQVTM and ANQGSEA. CDR3 region: CSVVGVNTEAFF. The CDR3, as DNA: TGCAGCGTTGTTGGAGTAAACACTGAAGCTTTCTTT.

The chain recombines TRBV7-2 with TRBJ2-5, with 12 bases aligning to TRBD2. The CDR3 spans 19 residues. V lost 1 base, J lost 2 bases, and 11 bases stayed unmatched. Germline CDR1 reads SGHTA; CDR2 reads FQGNSA. The CDR3 nucleotides are TGTGCCAGCAGCTTAGTTAGCCTAGCGGGGGGGAGTCGGCAAGAGACCCAGTACTTC. Translating gives CASSLVSLAGGSRQETQYF.

This chain connects TRBV18 to TRBJ2-1; 8 bases match TRBD2. The germline V gene has CDR1 KGHSH and CDR2 LQKENI. This CDR3 spans 16 amino acids. Trimming removed 1 base from V and 5 bases from J; junction bases left unmatched: 7. This CDR3 reads CASSPLSSGANNEQFF. In nucleotides, the CDR3 is TGTGCCAGCTCACCACTGAGTAGCGGGGCAAACAATGAGCAGTTCTTC.

The J gene is TRBJ1-2, the V gene TRBV6-5; D is undetermined. CDR1 is MNHEY and CDR2 is SVGAGI in the germline V gene. Trimming left V 4 bases short and J 5 bases short, with 14 bases between. CDR3 length: 14 amino acids. The CDR3 loop reads CASSSGQYFYGYTF. The CDR3 coding sequence is TGTGCCAGCAGTTCAGGCCAGTATTTTTATGGCTACACCTTC.

This chain links TRBV5-1 with TRBJ1-2; 9 bases line up with TRBD1. The germline V gene has CDR1 SGHRS and CDR2 YFSETQ. The trim removed 5 bases at V and 2 bases at J, leaving 1 base unmatched. CDR3 length: 13 residues. The CDR3 coding sequence is TGCGCCAGCAGAGGACAGGGGAACTATGGCTACACCTTC. Translating gives CASRGQGNYGYTF.

This clone showed up just once. This rearrangement joins TRBV11-3 to TRBJ1-2; no definite D call. Germline loops: CDR1 SGHNT, CDR2 YENEEA. The CDR3 length is 12 residues. Trimming removed 2 bases from V and 4 bases from J, with 5 bases in between. CDR3 nucleotide sequence: TGTGCCAGCAGCTTATCCGGCTATGGCTACACCTTC. It is translated as CASSLSGYGYTF.

The chain carries TRBV6-2 or TRBV6-3 and TRBJ2-5; 9 bases match TRBD2. The CDR3 sequence is 17 residues long. The J segment lost 5 bases and the V segment lost 6 bases, leaving 16 bases of the junction unmatched. Germline lookup yields CDR1 MNHEY and CDR2 SVGEGT. In nucleotides, the CDR3 is TGTGCCAGCAGCTATCGACCTCTAGCGGGAATTAGGGAGACCCAGTACTTC. Its translation: CASSYRPLAGIRETQYF.

The chain couples TRBV19 to TRBJ1-1, with 7 bases fitting TRBD1. With V trimmed by 0 bases and J by 4 bases, 8 bases remained unmatched. This CDR3 spans 16 amino acids. CDR1 and CDR2 from the germline V gene are LNHDA and SQIVND (reference sequence). CDR3 nucleotide sequence: TGTGCCAGTAGTATAGATCCGGTCAGGGGGAGCACTGAAGCTTTCTTT. As protein: CASSIDPVRGSTEAFF.

The rearrangement joins TRBV10-1 to TRBJ2-5, with 14 bases identical to TRBD2. The CDR3 has 16 residues. V was clipped by 5 bases and J by 4 bases; unmatched bases: 6. Germline CDR1 reads WNHNN; CDR2 reads SYGVQD (reference sequence). The CDR3 region is CASSPSTSGRGETQYF. The DNA for the CDR3 is TGCGCCAGCAGTCCTTCGACTAGCGGGAGGGGAGAGACCCAGTACTTC.

Note on this clone: Other DNA sequences from this sample encode an identical CDR3 as well. The J gene is TRBJ2-1, the V gene TRBV11-3; tentative D call: TRBD1 (5 bases). Germline V gives CDR1 SGHNT, CDR2 YENEEA. The CDR3 is 18 amino acids. V was trimmed by 0 bases and J by 0 bases, leaving 15 bases between them. CDR3 residues: CASSLDQGGSSSYNEQFF. The CDR3 DNA follows: TGTGCCAGCAGCTTAGATCAGGGCGGTTCTAGCTCCTACAATGAGCAGTTCTTC.

The chain employs TRBV6-5 and TRBJ1-1; 7 nucleotides line up with TRBD1. Germline assignment: CDR1 MNHEY and CDR2 SVGAGI. This CDR3 has 15 amino acids. The trim removed 2 bases at V and 0 bases at J, leaving 3 bases unmatched. CDR3 nucleotide sequence: TGTGCCAGCAGTTACAGCAGGGGGTTGAACACTGAAGCTTTCTTT. Amino acids: CASSYSRGLNTEAFF.

The chain recombines TRBV6-5 with TRBJ1-1; D gene ambiguous. CDR1 MNHEY and CDR2 SVGAGI come from the germline V gene. Between the trimmed V and J ends, which lost 5 bases and 7 bases, there was a span of 5 bases. This CDR3 has 10 residues. CDR3 in amino acids: CASSNSEAFF. The CDR3 nucleotides read TGTGCCAGCAGTAATAGTGAAGCTTTCTTT.

The CDR3 DNA follows: TGTGCCAGTAATACGGGAAAGGGGGCCGGGACTGAAGCTTTCTTT. It encodes CASNTGKGAGTEAFF. This chain connects TRBV19 to TRBJ1-1; TRBD1 matches 7 bases. With 7 bases clipped from V and 5 bases from J, the junction kept 13 bases outside the gene matches. The CDR3 sequence is 15 residues long. From germline, CDR1 is LNHDA and CDR2 SQIVND (reference sequence).

The chain has TRBV6-6 and TRBJ2-7; D possibly corresponds to TRBD2 (6 bases). There are 12 residues in the CDR3. Trimming left V 4 bases short and J 5 bases short, with 9 bases between. In germline, CDR1 is MNHNY, CDR2 SVGAGI (reference sequence). The CDR3 reads CASSLWRDEQYF. CDR3 coding DNA: TGTGCCAGCAGTTTGTGGAGGGACGAGCAGTACTTC.

This rearrangement joins TRBV5-1 to TRBJ2-2, with 7 bases lining up with TRBD1. J lost 5 bases, V lost 0 bases, and 4 bases had no gene match. This CDR3 comprises 15 residues. Germline CDR1 is SGHRS and CDR2 is YFSETQ. The CDR3 DNA reads as TGCGCCAGCAGCTTGGGGGACAGTCCGACCGGGGAGCTGTTTTTT. This encodes CASSLGDSPTGELFF.

The chain links TRBV27 to TRBJ1-6; D not resolved. The germline V gene has CDR1 MNHEY and CDR2 SMNVEV (reference sequence). CDR3 length: 13 amino acids. Between the trimmed V and J ends, which lost 3 bases and 9 bases, there was a span of 9 bases. CDR3 sequence reads: CASSLAGSSPLHF. The CDR3 DNA reads TGTGCCAGCAGTTTGGCGGGGAGTTCACCCCTCCACTTT.

The V and J genes are TRBV9 and TRBJ2-7; 7 bases map to TRBD1. Looked up from germline, CDR1 is SGDLS and CDR2 is YYNGEE. The CDR3 has 14 residues. V lost 2 bases to trimming and J lost 6 bases; unmatched junction nucleotides: 8. The CDR3 DNA sequence: TGTGCCAGCAGCGTCGCCGGGACAGACCTCGAGCAGTACTTC. Translating it yields CASSVAGTDLEQYF.

This chain uses TRBV2 with TRBJ1-5; no clear D gene. CDR1 and CDR2 from the germline V gene are SNHLY and FYNNEI. The CDR3 runs 16 residues. Trimming removed 2 bases from V and 1 base from J, with 12 bases in between. CDR3 sequence reads: CASSEFQVLSNQPQHF. The CDR3 coding sequence is TGTGCCAGCAGTGAATTCCAGGTCCTGAGCAATCAGCCCCAGCATTTT.

This clone has more than one count but fewer than ten. The rearrangement joins TRBV2 to TRBJ1-1; D gene uncertain. Deletions cut 3 bases from V and 1 base from J, with 6 bases between. The CDR3 is 13 amino acids. Looked up from germline, CDR1 is SNHLY and CDR2 is FYNNEI. The CDR3 coding sequence is TGTGCCAGCAGTGAGGAGGGGAACACTGAAGCTTTCTTT. This gives the protein CASSEEGNTEAFF.